This T cell receptor beta chain appears in the sequencing data of a study of cytomegalovirus exposure and HLA in healthy donors. PCR amplification relied on 60 Vbeta primers (plus 13 Jbeta primers). Clones were sequenced by immunoSEQ multiplex PCR, and TCRdb holds only the in-frame ones, with some missing. The top ten clones hold less than 3.5% of a sample with approximately 130,000 clones, 75% of them seen once. A remark on this clone: Its specificity is not known.

Study conclusions and caveats: What TCR beta sequences reportedly achieved was accurate prediction of HLA-A and HLA-B alleles in most subjects. Both high specificity and high sensitivity reportedly marked the classifier's diagnosis of cytomegalovirus status.

The V and J ends lost 5 bases and 4 bases, in that order; junction bases with no gene match: 16. The germline gives CDR1 SGHAT, CDR2 FQNNGV. The CDR3 has 17 residues. This sequence originates from a woman in her thirties or forties in good health and CMV-seropositive. The V call is TRBV11-2, the J call TRBJ1-2, with TRBD1 matching 7 bases. The sample consisted of PBMCs. As DNA, the CDR3 is TGTGCCAGCAGCGCCGGGACAGACGCTCCCCCGGCCTATGGCTACACCTTC. Translated: CASSAGTDAPPAYGYTF.